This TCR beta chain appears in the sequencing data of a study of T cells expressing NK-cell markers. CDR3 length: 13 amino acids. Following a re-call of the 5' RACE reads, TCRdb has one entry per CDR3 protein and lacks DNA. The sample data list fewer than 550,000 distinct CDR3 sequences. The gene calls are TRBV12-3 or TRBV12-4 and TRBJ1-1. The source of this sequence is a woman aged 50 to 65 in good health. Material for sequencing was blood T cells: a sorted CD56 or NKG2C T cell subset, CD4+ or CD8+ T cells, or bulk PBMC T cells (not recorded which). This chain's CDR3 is CASSQPLTGKAFF.